Below are 5 T cell receptor beta chains sequenced from a single sample in a study of blood T cell repertoires in COVID-19. Some clones are missing from TCRdb's copy, which holds only in-frame ones; the method was immunoSEQ multiplex PCR. Of about 81,000 clones listed, about 88% were seen once; the top ten hold around 10%. The specimen sequenced was peripheral blood. These receptors were taken from a man in his 70s with active or convalescent COVID-19.

The genes are TRBV7-9 and TRBJ1-1, with D uncertain. Germline assignment: CDR1 SEHNR and CDR2 FQNEAQ (reference sequence). This CDR3 is 17 amino acids long. Trimming shortened V by 2 bases and J by 1 base, and 17 bases separated the two germline ends. Here the CDR3 reads CASSLLRVGGWNTEAFF. The CDR3 DNA follows: TGTGCCAGCAGCTTATTAAGGGTGGGCGGGTGGAACACTGAAGCTTTCTTT.

The genes are TRBV4-2 and TRBJ1-2, with D hard to call. The CDR3 is made up of 17 amino acids. Trimming cost V 0 bases and J 0 bases, with 14 bases left between them. Germline V gene sequence: CDR1 LGHNA, CDR2 YNFKEQ. CDR3: CASSQEVRVGANYGYTF. CDR3 DNA: TGTGCCAGCAGCCAAGAAGTGAGGGTTGGAGCTAACTATGGCTACACCTTC.

This chain joins TRBV5-1 and TRBJ1-2; D is undetermined. CDR1 is SGHRS, CDR2 YFSETQ, per germline. Trimming removed 0 bases from V and 2 bases from J, with 11 bases in between. There are 15 residues in the CDR3. CDR3 nucleotide sequence: TGCGCCAGCAGCTTGGACGTGACAAACAACTATGGCTACACCTTC. Its protein product is CASSLDVTNNYGYTF.

The V and J genes are TRBV27 and TRBJ2-1; D is unclear. The CDR3 is 13 amino acids. The ends were cut back, 4 bases at V and 4 bases at J, with 8 bases in the middle. Germline V gene data show CDR1 as MNHEY and CDR2 as SMNVEV (reference sequence). The CDR3 region has the DNA TGTGCCAGCAGTTATGCAGGTTACAATGAGCAGTTCTTC. Its translation: CASSYAGYNEQFF.

This clone was recorded a few times. The CDR3 sequence is CASSSYRDSNTEAFF. In nucleotides, the CDR3 is TGTGCCAGCAGCTCATACCGGGACAGTAACACTGAAGCTTTCTTT. The V gene is TRBV7-9, the J gene TRBJ1-1, with 7 bases fitting TRBD1. The germline gives CDR1 SEHNR, CDR2 FQNEAQ (reference sequence). The trim removed 4 bases at V and 2 bases at J, leaving 7 bases unmatched. The CDR3 length is 15 residues.